This T cell receptor (beta chain) was captured in a study of blood T cell repertoires in COVID-19. In the original processing: The assay estimated nucleated cells by amplifying reference gene primers. Generated by immunoSEQ multiplex PCR, the TCRdb table keeps only in-frame clones and is missing some. The D gene and trimming were derived from the DNA, and the V and J assignments and clone size from that table. This sample has hundreds of thousands of clones, with roughly 90% found just once. The V gene lost 1 base and the J gene lost 8 bases, with 7 bases spanning the gap. Germline assignment: CDR1 SGHNT and CDR2 YYREEE (reference sequence). CDR3 length equals 13 residues.

This sequence joins TRBV5-4 and TRBJ1-6, with D maybe TRBD1 (5 bases). This TCR was sampled from a woman aged 30 to 39 with active or convalescent COVID-19. Sequencing was carried out using peripheral blood. Written as DNA, the CDR3 is TGTGCCAGCAGCTTGCAGGGCGATTCACCCCTCCACTTT. This encodes CASSLQGDSPLHF.